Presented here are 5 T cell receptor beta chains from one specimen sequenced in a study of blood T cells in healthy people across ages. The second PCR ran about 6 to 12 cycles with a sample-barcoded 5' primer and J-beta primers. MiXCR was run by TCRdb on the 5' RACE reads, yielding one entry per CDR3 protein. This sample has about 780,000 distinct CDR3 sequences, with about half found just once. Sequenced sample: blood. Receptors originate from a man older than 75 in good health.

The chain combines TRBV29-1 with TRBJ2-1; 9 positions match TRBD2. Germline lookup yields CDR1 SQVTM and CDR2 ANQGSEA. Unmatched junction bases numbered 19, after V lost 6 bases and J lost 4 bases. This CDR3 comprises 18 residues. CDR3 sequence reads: CSVIHFRSGGRVYNEQFF. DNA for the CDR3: TGCAGCGTCATACATTTTAGGAGCGGGGGGCGGGTATACAATGAGCAGTTCTTC.

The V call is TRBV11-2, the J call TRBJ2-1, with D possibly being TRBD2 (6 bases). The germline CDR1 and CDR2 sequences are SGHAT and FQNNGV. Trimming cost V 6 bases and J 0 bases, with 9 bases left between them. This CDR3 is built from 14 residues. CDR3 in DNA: TGTGCCAGCAGTTCACTAGCCTCCTACAATGAGCAGTTCTTC. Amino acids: CASSSLASYNEQFF.

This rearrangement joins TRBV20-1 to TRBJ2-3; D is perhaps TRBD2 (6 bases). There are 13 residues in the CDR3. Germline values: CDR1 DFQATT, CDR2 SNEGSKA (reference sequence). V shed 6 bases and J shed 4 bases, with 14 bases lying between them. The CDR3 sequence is CSAGGAEADTQYF. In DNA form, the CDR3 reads TGCAGTGCCGGCGGGGCCGAGGCAGATACGCAGTATTTT.

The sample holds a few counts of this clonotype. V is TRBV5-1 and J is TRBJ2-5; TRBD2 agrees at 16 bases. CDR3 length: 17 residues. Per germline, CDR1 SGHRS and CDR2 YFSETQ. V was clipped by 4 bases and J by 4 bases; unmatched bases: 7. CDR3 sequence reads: CASSRGTSGRARETQYF. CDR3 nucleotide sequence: TGCGCCAGCAGCCGAGGGACTAGCGGGAGGGCCAGAGAGACCCAGTACTTC.

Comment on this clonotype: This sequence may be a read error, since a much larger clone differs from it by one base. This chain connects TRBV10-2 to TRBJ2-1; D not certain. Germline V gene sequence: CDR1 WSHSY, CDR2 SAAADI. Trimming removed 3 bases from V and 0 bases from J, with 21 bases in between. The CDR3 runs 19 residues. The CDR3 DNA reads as TGCGCCAGCAGTGACGGTTTTATAGGGTCCGGTAGCTCCTACAATGAGCAGTTCTTC. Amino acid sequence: CASSDGFIGSGSSYNEQFF.